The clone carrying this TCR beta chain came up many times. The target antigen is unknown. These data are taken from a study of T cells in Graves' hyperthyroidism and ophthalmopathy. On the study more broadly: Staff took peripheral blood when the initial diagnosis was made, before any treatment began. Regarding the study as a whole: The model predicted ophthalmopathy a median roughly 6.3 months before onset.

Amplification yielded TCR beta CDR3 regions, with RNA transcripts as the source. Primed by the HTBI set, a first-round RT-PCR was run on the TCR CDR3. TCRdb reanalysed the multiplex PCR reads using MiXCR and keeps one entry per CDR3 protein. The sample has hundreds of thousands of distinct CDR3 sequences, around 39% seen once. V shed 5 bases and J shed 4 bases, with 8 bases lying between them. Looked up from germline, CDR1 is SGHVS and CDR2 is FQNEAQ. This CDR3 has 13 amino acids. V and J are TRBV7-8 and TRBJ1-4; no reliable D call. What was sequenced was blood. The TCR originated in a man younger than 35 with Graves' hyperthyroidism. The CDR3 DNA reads TGTGCCAGCAGCGAACGGGGTAATGAAAAACTGTTTTTT. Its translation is CASSERGNEKLFF.